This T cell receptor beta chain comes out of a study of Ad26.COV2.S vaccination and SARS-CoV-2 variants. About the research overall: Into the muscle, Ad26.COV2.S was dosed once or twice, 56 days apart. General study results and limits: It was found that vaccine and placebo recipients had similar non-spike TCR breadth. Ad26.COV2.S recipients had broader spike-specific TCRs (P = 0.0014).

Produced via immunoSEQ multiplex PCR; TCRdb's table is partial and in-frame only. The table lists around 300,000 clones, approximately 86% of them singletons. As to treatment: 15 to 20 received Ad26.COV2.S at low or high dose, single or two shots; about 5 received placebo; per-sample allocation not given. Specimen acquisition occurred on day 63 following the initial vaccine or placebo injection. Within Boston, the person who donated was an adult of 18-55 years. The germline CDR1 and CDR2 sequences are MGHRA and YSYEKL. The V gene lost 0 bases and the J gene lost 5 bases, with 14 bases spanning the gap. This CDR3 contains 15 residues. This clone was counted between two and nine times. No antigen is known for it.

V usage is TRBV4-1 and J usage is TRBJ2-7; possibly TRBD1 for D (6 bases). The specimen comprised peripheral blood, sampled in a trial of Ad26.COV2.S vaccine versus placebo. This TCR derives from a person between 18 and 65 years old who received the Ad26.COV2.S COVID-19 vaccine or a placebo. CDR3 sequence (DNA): TGCGCCAGCAGCCAAGACACACAGGGAAGCGACGAGCAGTACTTC. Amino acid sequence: CASSQDTQGSDEQYF.